The sequence of this TCR beta chain was determined in a study of identical twins. General study findings and limits: The analysis was cross-sectional rather than longitudinal within donors.

The J segment lost 5 bases and the V segment lost 4 bases, leaving 12 bases of the junction unmatched. The CDR3 totals 17 residues. Germline CDR1 and CDR2: SGHKS and YYEKEE (reference sequence). Unique molecular identifiers were present on cDNA, and template switching added a universal primer site. TCRdb called the 5' RACE reads again in MiXCR, with one record for every CDR3 protein. The sample shows some 97,000 distinct CDR3 sequences, under 6.5% of them seen only once. This clonotype was found many times. Its antigen is as yet unknown. The TCR originated in a woman in her 50s in good health. The V and J genes are TRBV5-5 and TRBJ2-1, with 10 bases matching TRBD2. Sequencing input: memory T cells sorted from blood. The CDR3 reads CASSLQPLAGENNEQFF. In DNA, the CDR3 is TGTGCCAGCAGCCTCCAGCCCCTAGCGGGAGAGAACAATGAGCAGTTCTTC.